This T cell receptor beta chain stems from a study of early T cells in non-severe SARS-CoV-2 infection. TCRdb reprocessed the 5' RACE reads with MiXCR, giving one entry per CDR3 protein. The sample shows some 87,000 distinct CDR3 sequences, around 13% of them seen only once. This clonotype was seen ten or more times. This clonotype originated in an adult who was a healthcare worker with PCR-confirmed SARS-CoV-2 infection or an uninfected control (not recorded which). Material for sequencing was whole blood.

CDR3 region: CASSKTGTEYTGELFF. The CDR3 nucleotides are TGTGCCAGCAGCAAGACCGGGACGGAGTACACCGGGGAGCTGTTTTTT. The chain employs TRBV11-2 and TRBJ2-2, with D possibly being TRBD1 or TRBD2 (5 bases each). V was cut by 5 bases and J by 3 bases, with 16 bases left in between. CDR1 and CDR2 (germline): SGHAT, FQNNGV. CDR3 length: 16 residues.